This T cell receptor beta chain originates from a study of T cells in Graves' hyperthyroidism and ophthalmopathy. Turning to the study itself: Peripheral blood was collected at initial diagnosis, before any treatment. Overall study findings and caveats: The model made its ophthalmopathy prediction, and onset followed a median around 6.9 months later. Ophthalmopathy could be told apart from stable hyperthyroidism with a 13 V-J model.

Cells are PBMCs isolated from about 10 ml of fresh blood. The CDR3 sequence is 14 residues long. Germline-derived CDR1 and CDR2 are LNHNV and YYDKDF (reference sequence). V gave up 2 bases and J gave up 6 bases; unmatched junction bases: 2. This clonotype was observed many times. The antigen is not known. What was amplified from RNA transcripts were TCR beta CDR3 regions. The study used the HTBI primer set for a first-round RT-PCR of the TCR CDR3. TCRdb redid the calling of the multiplex PCR reads with MiXCR, one entry per CDR3 protein. The data show about 380,000 distinct CDR3 sequences, approximately 15% seen once.

Sequencing was performed on blood. The TCR sequence derives from a woman in her fifties or sixties with Graves' hyperthyroidism. J is TRBJ1-4 and V is TRBV15, with 8 bases that match TRBD1. This CDR3 reads CATSRQGADEKLFF. The CDR3 DNA sequence: TGTGCCACCAGCAGACAGGGGGCGGATGAAAAACTGTTTTTT. Full variable domain (missing parts from reference TRBV15 and TRBJ1-4): DAMVIQNPRYQVTQFGKPVTLSCSQTLNHNVMYWYQQKSSQAPKLLFHYYDKDFNNEADTPDNFQSRRPNTSFCFLDIRSPGLGDTAMYLCATSRQGADEKLFFGSGTQLSVL.